This T cell receptor beta chain is from a study of blood T cell repertoires in COVID-19 (dated by TCRdb to 2018 to 2020). Turning to the overall study: Samples covering the acute and convalescent phases of COVID-19 were provided by collaborators in the United States, Italy and Spain. The prospective study material was composed of cDNA or gDNA derived from T cells, B-cell-depleted T cells, or PBMCs. Deeply sampled blood TCRbeta repertoires from subjects exposed to, actively infected with, or recovered from COVID-19 were included in the dataset. The repertoires were released in a freely available public database intended as a resource for research on the immune response to SARS-CoV-2. The samples were drawn from the first 160 participants of the ongoing ImmuneRACE study and from 1,254 subjects provided by 6 global collaborators. Nearly every sample came with metadata listing a de-identified subject ID, COVID-19 status, age in years and sex. Where HLA class I and class II types were available, the types were taken from metadata supplied by the sample provider, not from assay-based typing. Broad study findings and their caveats: How much clinical and demographic metadata was included differed by source and by participant, and the metadata was provided uncurated.

Based on the germline V gene, the CDR1 and CDR2 sequences are MNHEY and SVGAGI. The CDR3 holds 12 amino acids from the cysteine to the phenylalanine. The read is trimmed to its CDR3 DNA, 36 bases read in frame from base 1. The V end loses 10 bases and the J end loses 6 bases, and a stretch of 12 bases separates them. In the case of this clone: Its specific antigen is unknown. No base quality values were provided; no much bigger clone lies one nucleotide off.

The immunoSEQ Assay, a bias-controlled multiplex PCR, was used to amplify TCRbeta CDR3 regions from genomic DNA. In the original analysis: Nucleated cell counts per sample were estimated from amplification of reference gene primers within the assay. To quantify the absolute abundance of each unique TCRbeta CDR3 rearrangement, sequence reads were collapsed and filtered. For each sample, productive Simpson clonality was calculated as the square root of Simpson's diversity index over productive rearrangements. TCRdb obtained this table from immuneACCESS and retained in-frame rearrangements with V and J assigned. These tables miss some clones; where compared with another copy, unresolved V genes account for less than half of the shortfall, and the remainder is unexplained. D and trimming come from the DNA, and the V and J calls and clone size come from that table. This sample comprises some 220,000 clones, 80% to 95% of them detected only once. The top ten hold 0.8% to 0.95% of the sample.

At one collaborating source in Seattle, patients were enrolled during active infection and were followed longitudinally through the course of disease. Collaborating institutions collected whole blood in K2EDTA tubes following their own protocols. For TCRbeta analysis, collaborators shipped samples in one of three forms: frozen whole blood, isolated PBMCs, or DNA extracted from either of those sample types. This TCR was sampled from a young man with COVID-19, enrolled during active disease. In this chain, TRBV6-5 is recombined with TRBJ2-2, and TRBD2 may be the D gene, going by 6 matching bases. Input material: peripheral blood. The encoded CDR3 is CATQGEAGELFF. The DNA sequence is given as TGTGCCACCCAAGGGGAGGCCGGGGAGCTGTTTTTT.